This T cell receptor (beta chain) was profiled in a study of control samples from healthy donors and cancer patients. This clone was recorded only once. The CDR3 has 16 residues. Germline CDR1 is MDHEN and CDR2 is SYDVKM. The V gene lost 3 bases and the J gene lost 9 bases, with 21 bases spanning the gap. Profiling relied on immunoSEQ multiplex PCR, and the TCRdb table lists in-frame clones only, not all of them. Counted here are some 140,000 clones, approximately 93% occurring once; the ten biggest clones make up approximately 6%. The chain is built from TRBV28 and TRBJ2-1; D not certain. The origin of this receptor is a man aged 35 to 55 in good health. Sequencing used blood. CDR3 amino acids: CASSLTAAYERGEQFF. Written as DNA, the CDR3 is TGTGCCAGCAGTTTGACTGCGGCATATGAGAGAGGTGAGCAGTTCTTC.